This T cell receptor beta chain was sequenced in a study of Graves' ophthalmopathy and Graves' hyperthyroidism. Comment on this clonotype: Its antigen remains unknown.

The TCR beta CDR3 regions underwent amplification from RNA transcripts. Second-round multiplex PCR followed a first-round RT-PCR using HTBI primers. TCRdb fed the multiplex PCR reads into MiXCR, producing one record per CDR3 protein. This repertoire shows about 620,000 distinct CDR3 sequences, about 20% found once; its top ten account for roughly 6.9%. The study, taken as a whole, reports: In blood, most expanded thyroid clonotypes above 0.001 frequency were also detected. Sensitivity of about 67% and specificity of 72.22% were achieved by the model that predicted ophthalmopathy progression.

Trimming took 7 bases from V and 1 from J, leaving 13 bases between them. The germline gives CDR1 SNHLY, CDR2 FYNNEI. The CDR3 loop spans 14 amino acids. The TCR was taken from a woman under 30 with stable Graves' hyperthyroidism. Some clones in this sample may be carry-over from other donors' samples. The chain carries TRBV2 and TRBJ1-2; no clear D. Material: peripheral blood. The CDR3 region has the DNA TGTGCCAGCATCCAAAACCGACATAACTATGGCTACACCTTC. Translated: CASIQNRHNYGYTF.